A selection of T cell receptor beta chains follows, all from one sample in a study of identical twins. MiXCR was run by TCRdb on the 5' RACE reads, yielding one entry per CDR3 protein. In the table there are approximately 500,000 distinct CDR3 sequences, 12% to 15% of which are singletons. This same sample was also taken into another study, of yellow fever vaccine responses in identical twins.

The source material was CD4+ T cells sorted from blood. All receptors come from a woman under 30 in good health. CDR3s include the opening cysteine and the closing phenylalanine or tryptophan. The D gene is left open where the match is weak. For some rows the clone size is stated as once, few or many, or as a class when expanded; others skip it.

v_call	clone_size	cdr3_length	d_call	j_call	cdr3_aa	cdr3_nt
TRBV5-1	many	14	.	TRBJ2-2	CASSLAVNTGELFF	TGCGCCAGCAGCTTGGCCGTCAACACCGGGGAGCTGTTTTTT
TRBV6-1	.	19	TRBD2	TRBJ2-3	CASREPLAGGLEGTDTQYF	TGTGCCAGCAGGGAACCACTAGCGGGGGGGTTAGAGGGGACAGATACGCAGTATTTT
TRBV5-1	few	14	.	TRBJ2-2	CASSLEAGRRELFF	TGCGCCAGCAGCTTGGAGGCGGGAAGACGGGAGCTGTTTTTT
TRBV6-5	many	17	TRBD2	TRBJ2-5	CASSYGWTGGRGETQYF	TGTGCCAGCAGTTACGGGTGGACCGGCGGGAGAGGAGAGACCCAGTACTTC
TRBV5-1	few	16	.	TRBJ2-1	CASRTDSYPSYNEQFF	TGCGCCAGCAGAACGGACAGTTACCCTTCCTACAATGAGCAGTTCTTC
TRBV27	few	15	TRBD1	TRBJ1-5	CATRDSQAGNQPQHF	TGTGCCACTCGGGACAGCCAAGCTGGGAATCAGCCCCAGCATTTT
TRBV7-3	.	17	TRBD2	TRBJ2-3	CASSSGTSGRNTDTQYF	TGTGCCAGCAGTTCCGGGACTAGCGGGAGGAATACAGATACGCAGTATTTT
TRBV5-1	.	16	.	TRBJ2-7	CASSPGPIRSSYEQYF	TGCGCCAGCAGCCCCGGACCGATTCGGTCAAGCTACGAGCAGTACTTC
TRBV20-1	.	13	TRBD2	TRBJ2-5	CSAGGLALETQYF	TGCAGTGCCGGGGGACTAGCGCTGGAGACCCAGTACTTC
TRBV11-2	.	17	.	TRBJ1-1	CASSLGLFGGGRTEAFF	TGTGCCAGCAGCTTAGGGTTGTTTGGGGGAGGACGCACTGAAGCTTTCTTT
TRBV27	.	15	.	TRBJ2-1	CASTARSPLSNEQFF	TGTGCCAGCACCGCCCGCAGCCCCCTTAGCAATGAGCAGTTCTTC
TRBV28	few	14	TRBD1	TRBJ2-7	CASISRDRVNEQYF	TGTGCCAGCATTTCCCGGGACAGGGTCAACGAGCAGTACTTC
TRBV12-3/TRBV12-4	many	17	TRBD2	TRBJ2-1	CASSPGLAGLSYNEQFF	TGTGCCAGCAGTCCAGGACTAGCGGGCCTCTCCTACAATGAGCAGTTCTTC
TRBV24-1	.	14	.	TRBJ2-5	CATQVGAVEETQYF	TGTGCCACTCAAGTGGGGGCGGTGGAGGAGACCCAGTACTTC
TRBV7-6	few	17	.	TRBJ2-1	CASSLSPRGGAGNEQFF	TGTGCCAGCAGCTTAAGCCCTAGGGGGGGGGCCGGGAATGAGCAGTTCTTC
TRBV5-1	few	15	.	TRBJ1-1	CASSIRTDPSAEAFF	TGCGCCAGCAGCATCAGGACGGACCCATCCGCTGAAGCTTTCTTT
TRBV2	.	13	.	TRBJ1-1	CASSAWGQAGAFF	TGTGCCAGCAGTGCATGGGGGCAGGCGGGGGCTTTCTTT
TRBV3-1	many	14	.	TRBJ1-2	CASSLAGSNYGYTF	TGTGCCAGCAGCCTGGCAGGGAGTAACTATGGCTACACCTTC
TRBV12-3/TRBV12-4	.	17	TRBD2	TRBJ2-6	CASSLRTGGSGANVLTF	TGTGCCAGCAGTTTGCGGACGGGAGGGAGTGGGGCCAACGTCCTGACTTTC
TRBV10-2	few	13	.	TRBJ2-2	CASRSIVFGELFF	TGCGCCAGCAGGTCAATTGTATTCGGGGAGCTGTTTTTT
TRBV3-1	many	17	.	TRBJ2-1	CASSQEGTPSSTAEQFF	TGTGCCAGCAGCCAAGAGGGGACTCCCAGCTCTACTGCAGAGCAGTTCTTC
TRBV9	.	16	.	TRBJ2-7	CASSVSMGRGDHEQYF	TGTGCCAGCAGCGTATCCATGGGCAGGGGAGACCACGAGCAGTACTTC
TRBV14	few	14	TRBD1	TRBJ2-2	CASSLIQGSGELFF	TGTGCCAGCAGCCTTATACAGGGGTCCGGGGAGCTGTTTTTT
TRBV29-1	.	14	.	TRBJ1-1	CSVESRGMNTEAFF	TGCAGCGTTGAATCGAGGGGGATGAACACTGAAGCTTTCTTT
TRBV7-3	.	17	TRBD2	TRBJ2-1	CASSLWGGGSSYNEQFF	TGTGCCAGCAGCTTATGGGGCGGGGGGAGCTCCTACAATGAGCAGTTCTTC
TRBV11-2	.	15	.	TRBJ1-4	CASSLVAVRNEKLFF	TGTGCCAGCAGCTTAGTGGCCGTTAGAAATGAAAAACTGTTTTTT
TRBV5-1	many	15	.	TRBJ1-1	CASSLIRELNTEAFF	TGCGCCAGCAGCCTCATCAGGGAATTAAACACTGAAGCTTTCTTT
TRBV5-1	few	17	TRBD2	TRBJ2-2	CASSLAPSGANTGELFF	TGCGCCAGCAGCTTGGCACCTAGCGGGGCGAACACCGGGGAGCTGTTTTTT
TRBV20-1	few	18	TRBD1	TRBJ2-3	CSASPGTGTSGITDTQYF	TGCAGTGCATCTCCCGGGACAGGGACCTCGGGGATCACAGATACGCAGTATTTT
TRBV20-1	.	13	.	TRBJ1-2	CSASRAPNYGYTF	TGCAGTGCTAGCCGGGCTCCAAACTATGGCTACACCTTC
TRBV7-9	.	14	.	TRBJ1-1	CASSLNSGNTEAFF	TGTGCCAGCAGCTTAAATTCAGGGAACACTGAAGCTTTCTTT
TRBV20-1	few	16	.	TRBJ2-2	CSARDPGAGLSGELFF	TGCAGTGCTAGAGATCCTGGGGCAGGGTTGAGCGGGGAGCTGTTTTTT
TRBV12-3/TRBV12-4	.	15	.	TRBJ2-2	CASTPGSGVAGELFF	TGTGCCAGCACCCCGGGATCCGGGGTAGCCGGGGAGCTGTTTTTT
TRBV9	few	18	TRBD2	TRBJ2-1	CASSRTSGSNSPYNEQFF	TGTGCCAGCAGCCGGACTAGCGGGAGTAATAGCCCCTACAATGAGCAGTTCTTC
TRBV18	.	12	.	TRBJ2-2	CASSQETGELFF	TGTGCCAGCTCACAGGAGACCGGGGAGCTGTTTTTT
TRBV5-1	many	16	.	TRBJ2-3	CASSLAKTSSTDTQYF	TGCGCCAGCAGCTTGGCCAAGACATCTAGCACAGATACGCAGTATTTT
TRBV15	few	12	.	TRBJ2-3	CATSTATDTQYF	TGTGCCACCAGCACAGCCACAGATACGCAGTATTTT
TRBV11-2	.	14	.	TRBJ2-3	CASSAPLGADTQYF	TGTGCCAGCAGCGCCCCCCTCGGTGCAGATACGCAGTATTTT
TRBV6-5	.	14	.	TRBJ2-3	CASSYRTLPDTQYF	TGTGCCAGCAGTTACCGGACCCTCCCAGATACGCAGTATTTT
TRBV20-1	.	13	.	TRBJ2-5	CSARSQGRETQYF	TGCAGTGCTAGATCACAGGGACGAGAGACCCAGTACTTC
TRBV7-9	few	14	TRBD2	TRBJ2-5	CASSLGGLPETQYF	TGTGCCAGCAGCTTAGGGGGACTACCAGAGACCCAGTACTTC
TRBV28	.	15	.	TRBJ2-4	CASSLIWGAKNIQYF	TGTGCCAGCAGTTTGATTTGGGGAGCCAAAAACATTCAGTACTTC
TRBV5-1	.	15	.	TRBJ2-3	CASSVSVGAGDTQYF	TGCGCCAGCAGCGTTTCCGTGGGGGCCGGAGATACGCAGTATTTT
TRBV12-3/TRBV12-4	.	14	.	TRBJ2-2	CASSSRTRSGELFF	TGTGCCAGCAGTTCCCGTACAAGGTCCGGGGAGCTGTTTTTT
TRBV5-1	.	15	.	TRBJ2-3	CASSFRALDQDTQYF	TGCGCCAGCAGCTTCAGGGCGCTAGATCAGGATACGCAGTATTTT
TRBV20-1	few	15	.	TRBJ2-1	CSARDTTSPYNEQFF	TGCAGTGCTAGAGATACCACTAGCCCCTACAATGAGCAGTTCTTC
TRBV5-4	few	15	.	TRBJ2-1	CASSKPTSTYNEQFF	TGTGCCAGCAGCAAGCCGACCTCAACCTACAATGAGCAGTTCTTC
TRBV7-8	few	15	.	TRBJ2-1	CASSLVQEDYNEQFF	TGTGCCAGCAGCTTAGTTCAGGAGGATTACAATGAGCAGTTCTTC
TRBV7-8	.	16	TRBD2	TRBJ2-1	CASSQGLSSGTNEQFF	TGTGCCAGCAGTCAGGGGTTGTCTAGCGGGACGAATGAGCAGTTCTTC
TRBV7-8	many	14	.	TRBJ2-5	CASSRGRAQETQYF	TGTGCCAGCAGTCGTGGCAGGGCACAAGAGACCCAGTACTTC
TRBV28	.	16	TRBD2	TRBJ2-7	CASSFLAGVRNNEQYF	TGTGCCAGCAGTTTCCTAGCGGGAGTGAGAAACAACGAGCAGTACTTC
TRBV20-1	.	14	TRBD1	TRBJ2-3	CSAPGQALTDTQYF	TGCAGTGCTCCGGGACAGGCGCTCACAGATACGCAGTATTTT
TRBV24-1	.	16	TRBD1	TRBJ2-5	CATSDPTRTGKETQYF	TGTGCCACCAGTGACCCAACCCGGACAGGGAAAGAGACCCAGTACTTC
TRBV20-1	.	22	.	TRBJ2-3	CSARDKNVGLVEGRLGTDTQYF	TGCAGTGCTAGAGATAAGAATGTCGGACTTGTAGAGGGGCGTCTTGGCACAGATACGCAGTATTTT
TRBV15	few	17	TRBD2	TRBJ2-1	CATSRDLTSGRRNEQFF	TGTGCCACCAGCAGAGATCTGACTAGCGGGAGGAGAAATGAGCAGTTCTTC
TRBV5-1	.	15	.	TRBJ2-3	CASSSSSAGGDAQYF	TGCGCCAGCAGCTCATCTAGCGCGGGTGGAGATGCGCAGTATTTT